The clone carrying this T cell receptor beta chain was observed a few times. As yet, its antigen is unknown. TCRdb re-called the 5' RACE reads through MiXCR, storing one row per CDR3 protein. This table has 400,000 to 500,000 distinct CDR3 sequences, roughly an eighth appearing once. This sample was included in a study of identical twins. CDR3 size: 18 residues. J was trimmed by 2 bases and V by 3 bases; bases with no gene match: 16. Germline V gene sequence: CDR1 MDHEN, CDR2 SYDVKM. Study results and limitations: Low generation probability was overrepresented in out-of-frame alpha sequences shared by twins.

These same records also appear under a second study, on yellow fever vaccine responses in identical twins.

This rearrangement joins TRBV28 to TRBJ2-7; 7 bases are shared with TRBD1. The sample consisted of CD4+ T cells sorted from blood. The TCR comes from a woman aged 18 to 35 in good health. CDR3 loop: CASSFDFIMTGSTYEQYF. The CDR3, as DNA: TGTGCCAGCAGTTTCGACTTCATAATGACAGGGTCAACCTACGAGCAGTACTTC.